This entry is about one TCR beta chain. Sequenced by immunoSEQ multiplex PCR; TCRdb stores in-frame clones only, minus some. Among several thousand clones listed, 90% were seen once. The CDR3 covers 15 residues. The V gene's germline CDR1 is LGHNA and CDR2 YNFKEQ. The junction had 4 bases not matched to a gene; V was cut back by 1 base and J by 7 bases. This entry belongs to a study of technical replicates of blood from several donors. The receptor's source is a human donor in good health. The specimen sequenced was PBMCs. The chain recombines TRBV4-2 with TRBJ2-1; 10 bases match TRBD2. CDR3 amino acids: CASSQGQREGNEQFF. The CDR3 DNA follows: TGTGCCAGCAGCCAAGGGCAGCGGGAGGGGAATGAGCAGTTCTTC.